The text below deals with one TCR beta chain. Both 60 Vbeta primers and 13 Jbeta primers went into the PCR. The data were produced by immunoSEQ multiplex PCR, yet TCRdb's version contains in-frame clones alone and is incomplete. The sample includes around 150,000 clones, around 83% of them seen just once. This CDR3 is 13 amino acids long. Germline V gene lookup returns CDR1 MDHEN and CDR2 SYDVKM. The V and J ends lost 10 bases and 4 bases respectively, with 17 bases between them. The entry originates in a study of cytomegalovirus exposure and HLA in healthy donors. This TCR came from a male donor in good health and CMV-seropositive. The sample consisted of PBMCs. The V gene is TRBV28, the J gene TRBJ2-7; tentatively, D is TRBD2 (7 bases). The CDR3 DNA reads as TGTGCCATCCTGGGGGGGGCTAGATACGAGCAGTACTTC. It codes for CAILGGARYEQYF.